Shown below are 14 T cell receptor beta chains from a single sample sequenced in a study of T cells in Graves' hyperthyroidism and ophthalmopathy. Template material for amplifying TCR beta CDR3 regions consisted of RNA transcripts. The TCR CDR3 first-round RT-PCR relied on the HTBI primer set. Using its own MiXCR run on the multiplex PCR reads, TCRdb lists one record per CDR3 protein. Of around 450,000 distinct CDR3 sequences in the sample, 15% to 17% were seen once. Sequenced material: blood. Source of these receptors: a woman aged 18 to 35 with Graves' hyperthyroidism.

This clonotype came up many times. The chain carries TRBV7-9 and TRBJ2-7; weak D call: TRBD1 (6 bases). CDR1 and CDR2 (germline): SEHNR, FQNEAQ (reference sequence). This CDR3 has 12 residues. The CDR3 is CACGGNPYEQYF. CDR3 coding DNA: TGTGCTTGTGGGGGCAACCCCTACGAGCAGTACTTC.

This clonotype was observed at least ten times. This chain links TRBV20-1 with TRBJ1-2; 7 nucleotides line up with TRBD1. J gave up 2 bases and V 5 bases, and 2 bases lay outside the gene matches. Germline V CDR1 and CDR2: DFQATT, SNEGSKA (reference sequence). The CDR3 has 12 amino acids. The CDR3 DNA reads TGCAGTGCTCCACAGGGGAACTATGGCTACACCTTC. Translation: CSAPQGNYGYTF.

The chain joins TRBV11-2 to TRBJ1-1; D ambiguous. V lost 5 bases to trimming and J lost 4 bases, with 17 bases between them. This CDR3 spans 15 amino acids. Germline values: CDR1 SGHAT, CDR2 FQNNGV. In DNA, the CDR3 is TGTGCCAGCAGCATCCATTCCGACATCGGCACTGAAGCTTTCTTT. Amino acids: CASSIHSDIGTEAFF.

This clonotype was recorded many times. The CDR3 spells CASSLGGLWTGELFF. The CDR3 nucleotides are TGTGCCAGCAGCTTGGGGGGGCTTTGGACCGGGGAGCTGTTTTTT. The V call is TRBV5-6, the J call TRBJ2-2; D is possibly TRBD1 (6 bases). The CDR3 contains 15 residues. CDR1 is SGHDT, CDR2 YYEEEE, per germline. Trimming left V 0 bases short and J 5 bases short, with 11 bases between.

A note on this clonotype: A much larger clone lies one base from this, so it may be a read error. The chain employs TRBV7-6 and TRBJ2-3; 8 bases fit TRBD2. Germline CDR1 reads SGHVS; CDR2 reads FNYEAQ. The CDR3 is 16 residues long. This chain's CDR3 is CASSQNAGGSLDTRYF. The DNA of the CDR3 is TGTGCCAGCAGCCAGAACGCGGGGGGCTCCCTAGATACGCGGTATTTT.

This clonotype was seen repeatedly, ten times or more. The rearrangement links TRBV2 to TRBJ1-1, with 7 nucleotides matching TRBD1. The CDR3 consists of 17 residues. Germline V gene sequence: CDR1 SNHLY, CDR2 FYNNEI. The trim removed 5 bases at V and 4 bases at J, leaving 16 bases unmatched. CDR3 sequence reads: CASSRGGTARDGTEAFF. As DNA, the CDR3 is TGTGCCAGCAGTCGGGGGGGGACAGCGAGAGACGGCACTGAAGCTTTCTTT.

This clonotype was seen at least ten times. This chain links TRBV4-1 with TRBJ2-7; 7 nucleotides align to TRBD2. The J segment lost 11 bases and the V segment lost 1 base, leaving 8 bases of the junction unmatched. Germline V gives CDR1 MGHRA, CDR2 YSYEKL. This CDR3 comprises 13 residues. The CDR3 loop reads CASSQGPWEGEYF. The CDR3 DNA reads as TGCGCCAGCAGCCAAGGCCCCTGGGAGGGAGAGTACTTC.

The table lists this clonotype with a few counts. This rearrangement joins TRBV7-3 to TRBJ2-1, with TRBD1 identical over 9 bases. Trimming at V came to 6 bases and at J to 5 bases, leaving 2 bases not matched to a gene. Germline CDR1 SGHTA, CDR2 FQGTGA. The CDR3 covers 13 residues. CDR3 amino acids: CASSRDRDNEQFF. For the CDR3, the DNA is TGTGCCAGCAGTCGGGACAGGGACAATGAGCAGTTCTTC.

This clonotype occurred many times. The gene calls are TRBV20-1 and TRBJ2-1, with D perhaps being TRBD1 or TRBD2 (5 bases each). CDR1 and CDR2 from the germline V gene are DFQATT and SNEGSKA (reference sequence). Trimming cost V 6 bases and J 6 bases, with 15 bases left between them. The CDR3 has 13 residues. CDR3 loop: CSALGRGANEQFF. DNA of the CDR3: TGCAGTGCCCTGGGACGAGGGGCCAATGAGCAGTTCTTC.

This clonotype was observed at least ten times. The chain employs TRBV6-1 and TRBJ2-7, with D uncertain. The CDR3 runs 14 residues. V lost 4 bases to trimming and J lost 6 bases, with 16 bases between them. In germline, CDR1 is MNHNS, CDR2 SASEGT. In DNA form, the CDR3 reads TGTGCCAGCAGTGCCAACATCGACATGAGCGAGCAGTACTTC. It translates to CASSANIDMSEQYF.

The chain couples TRBV12-3 or TRBV12-4 to TRBJ2-3; 9 bases are shared with TRBD2. The CDR3 runs to 14 residues. The ends lost 7 bases at V and 4 bases at J; junction bases unmatched: 6. The CDR3, as DNA: TGTGCCAGCAAGGGTAGCGGGAGAGCAGATACGCAGTATTTT. Its protein is CASKGSGRADTQYF.

This clonotype came up a few times. The gene calls are TRBV2 and TRBJ1-3; perhaps TRBD1 as D (6 bases). Deletions cut 4 bases from V and 1 base from J, with 23 bases between. The germline V gene has CDR1 SNHLY and CDR2 FYNNEI. The CDR3 has 19 residues. DNA of the CDR3: TGTGCCAGCAGTGGAGGGTCTTGGGCAAGGACAGAATCTGGAAACACCATATATTTT. This sequence encodes CASSGGSWARTESGNTIYF. The variable domain in full, with the rest retrieved from reference TRBV2 and TRBJ1-3, is EPEVTQTPSHQVTQMGQEVILRCVPISNHLYFYWYRQILGQKVEFLVSFYNNEISEKSEIFDDQFSVERPDGSNFTLKIRSTKLEDSAMYFCASSGGSWARTESGNTIYFGEGSWLTVV.

This clonotype has ten or more counts. The chain links TRBV9 to TRBJ2-5; TRBD2 agrees at 10 bases. With 2 bases clipped from V and 5 bases from J, the junction kept 3 bases outside the gene matches. Germline CDR1 SGDLS, CDR2 YYNGEE. The CDR3 is 14 amino acids. The CDR3 is CASSVPSGGETQYF. The DNA for the CDR3 is TGTGCCAGCAGCGTGCCTAGCGGGGGCGAGACCCAGTACTTC.

As for this clonotype: One end of the junction is discordant with germline, which a read error may explain. The chain couples TRBV2 to TRBJ1-5, with D tentatively TRBD1 (5 bases). CDR3 length: 17 residues. Germline V lookup: CDR1 SNHLY, CDR2 FYNNEI. CDR3 sequence (DNA): TGCGCCAGCAGCCAAGATGGGGGGGGGTCGGGCAATCAGCCCCAGCATTTT. Translating it yields CASSQDGGGSGNQPQHF.